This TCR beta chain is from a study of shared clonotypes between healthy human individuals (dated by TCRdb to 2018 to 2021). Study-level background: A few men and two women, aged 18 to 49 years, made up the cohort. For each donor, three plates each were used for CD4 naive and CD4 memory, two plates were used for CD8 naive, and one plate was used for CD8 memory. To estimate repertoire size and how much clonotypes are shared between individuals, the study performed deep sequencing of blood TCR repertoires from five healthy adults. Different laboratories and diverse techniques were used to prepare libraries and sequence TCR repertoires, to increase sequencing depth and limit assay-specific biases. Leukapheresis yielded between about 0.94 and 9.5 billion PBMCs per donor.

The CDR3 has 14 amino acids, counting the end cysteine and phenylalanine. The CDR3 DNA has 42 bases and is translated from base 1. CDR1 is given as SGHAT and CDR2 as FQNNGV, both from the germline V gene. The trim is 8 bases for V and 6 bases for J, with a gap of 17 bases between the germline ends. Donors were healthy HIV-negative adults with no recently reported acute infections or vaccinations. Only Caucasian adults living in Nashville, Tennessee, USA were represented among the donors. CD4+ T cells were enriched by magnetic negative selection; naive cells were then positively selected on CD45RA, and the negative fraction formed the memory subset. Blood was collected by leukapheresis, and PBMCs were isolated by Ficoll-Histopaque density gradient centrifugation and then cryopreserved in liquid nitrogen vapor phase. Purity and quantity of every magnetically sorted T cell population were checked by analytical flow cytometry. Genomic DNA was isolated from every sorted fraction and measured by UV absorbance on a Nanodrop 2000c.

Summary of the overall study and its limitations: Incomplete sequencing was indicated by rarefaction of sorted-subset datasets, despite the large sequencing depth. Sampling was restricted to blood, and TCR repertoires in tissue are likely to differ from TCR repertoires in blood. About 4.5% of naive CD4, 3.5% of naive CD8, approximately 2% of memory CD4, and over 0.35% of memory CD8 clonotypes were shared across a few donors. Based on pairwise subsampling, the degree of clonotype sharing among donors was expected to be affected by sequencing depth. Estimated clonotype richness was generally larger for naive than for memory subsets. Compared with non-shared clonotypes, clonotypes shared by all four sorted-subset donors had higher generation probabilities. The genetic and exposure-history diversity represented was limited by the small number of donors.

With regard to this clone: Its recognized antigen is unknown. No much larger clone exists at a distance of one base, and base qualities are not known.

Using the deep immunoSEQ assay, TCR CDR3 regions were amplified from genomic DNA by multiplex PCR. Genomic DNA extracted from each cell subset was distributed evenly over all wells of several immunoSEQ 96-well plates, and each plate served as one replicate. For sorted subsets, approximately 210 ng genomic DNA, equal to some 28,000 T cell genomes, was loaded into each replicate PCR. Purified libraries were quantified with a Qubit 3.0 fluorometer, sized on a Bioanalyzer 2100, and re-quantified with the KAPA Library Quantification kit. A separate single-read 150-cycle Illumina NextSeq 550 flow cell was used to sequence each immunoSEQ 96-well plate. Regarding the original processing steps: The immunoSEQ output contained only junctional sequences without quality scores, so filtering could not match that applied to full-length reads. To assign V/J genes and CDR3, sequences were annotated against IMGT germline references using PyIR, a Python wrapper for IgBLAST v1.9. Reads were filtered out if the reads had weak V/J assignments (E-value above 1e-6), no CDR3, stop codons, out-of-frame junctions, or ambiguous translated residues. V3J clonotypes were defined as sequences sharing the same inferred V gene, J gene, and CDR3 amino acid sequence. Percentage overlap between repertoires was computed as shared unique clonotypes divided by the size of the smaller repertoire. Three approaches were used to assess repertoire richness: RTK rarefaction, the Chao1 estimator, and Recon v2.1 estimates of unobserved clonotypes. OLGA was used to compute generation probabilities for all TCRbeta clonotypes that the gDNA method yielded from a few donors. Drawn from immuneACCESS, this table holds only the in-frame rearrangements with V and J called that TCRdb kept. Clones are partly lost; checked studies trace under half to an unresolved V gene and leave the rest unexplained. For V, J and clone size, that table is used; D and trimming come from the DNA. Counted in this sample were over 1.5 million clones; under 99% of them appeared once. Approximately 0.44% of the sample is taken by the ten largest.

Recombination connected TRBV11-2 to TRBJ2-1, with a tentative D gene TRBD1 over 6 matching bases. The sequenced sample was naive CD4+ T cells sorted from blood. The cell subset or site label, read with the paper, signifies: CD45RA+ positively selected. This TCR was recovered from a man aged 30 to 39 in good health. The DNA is TGTGCCAGCGGGACGTTGGCACAGGGCAATGAGCAGTTCTTC. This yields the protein CASGTLAQGNEQFF.